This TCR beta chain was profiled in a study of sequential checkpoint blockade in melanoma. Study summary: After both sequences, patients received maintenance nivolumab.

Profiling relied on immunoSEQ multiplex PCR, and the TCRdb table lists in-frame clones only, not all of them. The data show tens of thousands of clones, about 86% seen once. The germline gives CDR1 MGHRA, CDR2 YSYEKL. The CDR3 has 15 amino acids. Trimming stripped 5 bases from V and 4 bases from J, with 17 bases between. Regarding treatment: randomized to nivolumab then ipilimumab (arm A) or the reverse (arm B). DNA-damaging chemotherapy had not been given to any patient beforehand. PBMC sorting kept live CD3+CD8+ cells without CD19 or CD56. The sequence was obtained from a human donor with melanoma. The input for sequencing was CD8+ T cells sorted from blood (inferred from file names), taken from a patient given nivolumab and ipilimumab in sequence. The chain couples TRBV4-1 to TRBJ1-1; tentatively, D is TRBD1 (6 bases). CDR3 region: CASSWGGGQVTEAFF. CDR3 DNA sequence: TGCGCCAGCAGCTGGGGCGGGGGGCAGGTCACTGAAGCTTTCTTT.